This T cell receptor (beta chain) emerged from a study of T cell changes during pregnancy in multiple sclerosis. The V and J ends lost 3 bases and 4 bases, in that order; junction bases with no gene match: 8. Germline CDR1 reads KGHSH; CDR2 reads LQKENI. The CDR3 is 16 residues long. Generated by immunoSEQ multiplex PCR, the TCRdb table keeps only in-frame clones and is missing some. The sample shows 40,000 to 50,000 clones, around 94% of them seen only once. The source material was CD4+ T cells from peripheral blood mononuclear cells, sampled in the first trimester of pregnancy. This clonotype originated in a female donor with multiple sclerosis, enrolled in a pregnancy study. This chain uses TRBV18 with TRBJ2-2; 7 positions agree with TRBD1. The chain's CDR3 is CASSPPTGAGTGELFF. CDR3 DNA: TGTGCCAGCTCACCGCCCACAGGGGCAGGCACCGGGGAGCTGTTTTTT.